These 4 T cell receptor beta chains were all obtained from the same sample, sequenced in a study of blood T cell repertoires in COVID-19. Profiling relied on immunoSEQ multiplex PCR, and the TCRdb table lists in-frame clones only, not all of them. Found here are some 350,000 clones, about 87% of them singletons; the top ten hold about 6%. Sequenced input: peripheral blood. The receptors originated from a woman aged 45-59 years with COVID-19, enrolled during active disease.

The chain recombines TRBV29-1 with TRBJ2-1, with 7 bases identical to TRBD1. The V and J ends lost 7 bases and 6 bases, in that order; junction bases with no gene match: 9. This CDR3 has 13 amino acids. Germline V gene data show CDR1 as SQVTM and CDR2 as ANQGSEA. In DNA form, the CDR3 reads TGCAGCGGTAACAGGGGAGTAGGCAATGAGCAGTTCTTC. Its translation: CSGNRGVGNEQFF.

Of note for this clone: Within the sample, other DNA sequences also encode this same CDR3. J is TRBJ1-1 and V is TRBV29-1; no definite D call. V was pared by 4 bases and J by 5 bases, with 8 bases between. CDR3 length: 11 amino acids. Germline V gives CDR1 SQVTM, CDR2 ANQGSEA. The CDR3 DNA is TGCAGCGTTGTGAGGCAGACTGAAGCTTTCTTT. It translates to CSVVRQTEAFF.

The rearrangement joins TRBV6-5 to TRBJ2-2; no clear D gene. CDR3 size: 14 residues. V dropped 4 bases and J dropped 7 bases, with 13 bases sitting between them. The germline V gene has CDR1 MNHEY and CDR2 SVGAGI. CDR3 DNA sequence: TGTGCCAGCAGTTCGCAGGCTCGCATCGGGGAGCTGTTTTTT. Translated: CASSSQARIGELFF.

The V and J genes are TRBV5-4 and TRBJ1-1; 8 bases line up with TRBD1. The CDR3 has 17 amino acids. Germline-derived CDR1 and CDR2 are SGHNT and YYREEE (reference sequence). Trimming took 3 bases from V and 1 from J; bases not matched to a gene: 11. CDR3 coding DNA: TGTGCCAGCAGCTCTGACAGGGGTCGGGTGGAGAACACTGAAGCTTTCTTT. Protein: CASSSDRGRVENTEAFF.